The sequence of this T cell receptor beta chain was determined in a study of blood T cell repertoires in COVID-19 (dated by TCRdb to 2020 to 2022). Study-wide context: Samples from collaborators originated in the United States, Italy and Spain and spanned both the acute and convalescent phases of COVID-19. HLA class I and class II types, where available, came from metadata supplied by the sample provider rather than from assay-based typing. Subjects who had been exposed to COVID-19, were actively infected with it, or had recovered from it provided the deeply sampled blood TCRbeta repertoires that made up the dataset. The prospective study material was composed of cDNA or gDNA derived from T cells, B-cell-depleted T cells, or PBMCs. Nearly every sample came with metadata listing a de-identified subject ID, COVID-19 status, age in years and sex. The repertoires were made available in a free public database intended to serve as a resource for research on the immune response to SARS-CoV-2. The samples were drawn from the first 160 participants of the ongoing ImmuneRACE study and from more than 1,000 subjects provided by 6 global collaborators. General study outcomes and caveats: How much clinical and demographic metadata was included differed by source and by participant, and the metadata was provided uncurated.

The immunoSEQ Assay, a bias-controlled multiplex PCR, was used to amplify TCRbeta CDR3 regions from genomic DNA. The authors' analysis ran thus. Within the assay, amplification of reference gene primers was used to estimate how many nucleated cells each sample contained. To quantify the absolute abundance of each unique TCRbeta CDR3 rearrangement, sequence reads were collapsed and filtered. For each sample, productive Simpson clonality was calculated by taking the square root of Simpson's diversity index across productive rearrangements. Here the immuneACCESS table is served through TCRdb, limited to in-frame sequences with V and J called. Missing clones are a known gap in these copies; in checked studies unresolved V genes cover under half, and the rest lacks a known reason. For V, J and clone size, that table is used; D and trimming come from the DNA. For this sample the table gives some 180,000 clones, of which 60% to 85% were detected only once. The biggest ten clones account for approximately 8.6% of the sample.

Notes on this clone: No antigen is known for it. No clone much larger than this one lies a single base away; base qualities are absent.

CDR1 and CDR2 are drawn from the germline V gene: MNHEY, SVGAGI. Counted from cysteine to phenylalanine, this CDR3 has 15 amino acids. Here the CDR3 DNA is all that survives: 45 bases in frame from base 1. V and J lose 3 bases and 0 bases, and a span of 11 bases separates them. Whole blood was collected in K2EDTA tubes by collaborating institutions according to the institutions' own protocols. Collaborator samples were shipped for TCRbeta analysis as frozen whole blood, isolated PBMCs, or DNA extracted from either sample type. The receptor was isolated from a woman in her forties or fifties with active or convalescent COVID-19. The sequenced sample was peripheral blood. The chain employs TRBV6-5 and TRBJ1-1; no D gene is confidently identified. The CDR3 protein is CASSYYAAMNTEAFF. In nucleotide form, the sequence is TGTGCCAGCAGTTATTATGCAGCGATGAACACTGAAGCTTTCTTT.